The 22 T cell receptor beta chains reported below all come from one sample, sequenced in a study of graft-versus-host responses after intestinal transplantation. Irradiated stimulators labeled with violet dye, roughly 200,000 in number, were plated with roughly 200,000 CFSE-labeled responders. Clones were sequenced by immunoSEQ multiplex PCR, and TCRdb holds only the in-frame ones, with some missing. There are about 17,000 clones in the sample; less than 50% occur only once, and over 3% lies in the top ten. The sequencing used alloreactive CD8+ T cells from a mixed lymphocyte reaction culture, collected before intestinal transplant. Documented subset: CFSE-low proliferating T cells sorted from approximately 6-day pre-transplant mixed lymphocyte reaction (GvH or HvG direction). These receptor sequences come from a human patient who received an intestinal transplant.

The chain employs TRBV18 and TRBJ2-1; TRBD2 aligns across 7 bases. CDR1 is KGHSH and CDR2 is LQKENI in the germline V gene. This CDR3 has 18 residues. Trimming at V came to 1 base and at J to 4 bases, leaving 13 bases not matched to a gene. The CDR3 loop is CASSPRYFGLAVYNEQFF. In DNA form, the CDR3 reads TGTGCCAGCTCACCACGATATTTTGGGCTAGCGGTTTACAATGAGCAGTTCTTC.

This clone was picked up a small number of times. The V call is TRBV5-1, the J call TRBJ1-1; 8 bases align to TRBD1. V lost 4 bases, J lost 1 base, and 3 bases stayed unmatched. This CDR3 has 14 amino acids. Germline assignment: CDR1 SGHRS and CDR2 YFSETQ. The CDR3 reads CASSTGQGNTEAFF. CDR3 DNA: TGCGCCAGCAGCACTGGACAGGGGAACACTGAAGCTTTCTTT.

J is TRBJ2-3 and V is TRBV7-9, with D possibly TRBD1 on 6 matching bases. Germline CDR1 is SEHNR and CDR2 is FQNEAQ (reference sequence). Trimming removed 5 bases at V and 4 bases at J, with 19 bases between. This CDR3 comprises 16 residues. The CDR3 sequence: CASSPLFKGVADTQYF. CDR3 DNA: TGTGCCAGCAGCCCCCTCTTTAAGGGGGTCGCAGATACGCAGTATTTT.

The chain links TRBV15 to TRBJ2-7; 9 positions match TRBD2. The CDR3 length is 15 residues. Germline values: CDR1 LNHNV, CDR2 YYDKDF (reference sequence). V was pared by 3 bases and J by 2 bases, with 5 bases of the junction left unmatched. This chain's CDR3 is CATSRRLAVTYEQYF. The CDR3 coding sequence is TGTGCCACCAGCAGGCGACTAGCGGTAACCTACGAGCAGTACTTC.

By sample fraction, this clone is medium-sized. Other DNA sequences in this sample translate to the same CDR3. This CDR3 reads CASSLTGGTEAFF. The CDR3 DNA reads as TGCGCCAGCAGCTTGACAGGGGGGACTGAAGCTTTCTTT. The rearrangement links TRBV5-1 to TRBJ1-1, with 8 bases identical to TRBD1. Trimming cost V 1 base and J 5 bases; bases outside gene matches: 1. This CDR3 has 13 residues. Looked up from germline, CDR1 is SGHRS and CDR2 is YFSETQ.

This clone was seen only a few times. The V and J genes are TRBV6-1 and TRBJ1-2, with D hard to call. The CDR3 runs 13 residues. In germline, CDR1 is MNHNS, CDR2 SASEGT. V was trimmed by 1 base and J by 6 bases, leaving 9 bases between them. The CDR3 is CASSEVTGHGYTF. CDR3 nucleotides: TGTGCCAGCAGTGAAGTAACCGGGCATGGCTACACCTTC.

This rearrangement joins TRBV19 to TRBJ1-2; possibly TRBD1 for D (5 bases). In germline, CDR1 is LNHDA, CDR2 SQIVND (reference sequence). The CDR3 totals 15 residues. Trimming stripped 2 bases from V and 5 bases from J, with 15 bases between. As DNA, the CDR3 is TGTGCCAGTAGTATAAGCCAGGGAGGATCATATGGCTACACCTTC. Translated, it gives CASSISQGGSYGYTF.

V gene TRBV4-2 combines with J gene TRBJ1-6, with D unresolved. V was shortened by 0 bases and J by 14 bases, with 11 bases between the two germline ends. This CDR3 is built from 13 residues. The germline V gene encodes CDR1 LGHNA and CDR2 YNFKEQ. The CDR3 loop reads CASSQDGGSTLHF. The CDR3 DNA reads TGTGCCAGCAGCCAAGATGGAGGCAGCACCCTCCACTTT.

This clone was observed a few times. The V and J genes are TRBV7-9 and TRBJ1-2, with D unclear. V was cut by 1 base and J by 7 bases, with 10 bases left in between. This CDR3 has 13 residues. Germline V CDR1 and CDR2: SEHNR, FQNEAQ (reference sequence). CDR3: CASSLGRVGGYTF. The CDR3 DNA reads as TGTGCCAGCAGCTTAGGGAGGGTCGGTGGCTACACCTTC.

In its sample, this clone was seen a few times. The chain combines TRBV9 with TRBJ2-7; 11 bases are shared with TRBD2. The ends lost 3 bases at V and 0 bases at J; junction bases unmatched: 11. The CDR3 contains 18 residues. Germline V gives CDR1 SGDLS, CDR2 YYNGEE. CDR3 loop: CASSEYPTSGRSSYEQYF. DNA for the CDR3: TGTGCCAGCAGCGAGTATCCTACTAGCGGGAGAAGCTCCTACGAGCAGTACTTC.

Regarding this clone: The CDR3 does not close with the conserved phenylalanine or tryptophan, likely indicating a read error. Because the CDR3's place on the DNA is in doubt, the DNA is left out and the CDR3 is given as listed by TCRdb. The chain couples TRBV6-7 to TRBJ1-2. TRBV6-7 carries the ORF label, with uncertain function. The CDR3 is 17 residues long, counting both termini. The CDR3: CASSFSRRILKDLWLHL.

The chain is built from TRBV6-1 and TRBJ2-3; D might be TRBD1 or TRBD2, each matching 5 bases. The CDR3 has 16 amino acids. Germline V CDR1 and CDR2: MNHNS, SASEGT. Trimming shortened V by 4 bases and J by 6 bases, and 20 bases separated the two germline ends. CDR3: CASSGLGAGVVDTQYF. In DNA, the CDR3 is TGTGCCAGCAGTGGTCTCGGGGCAGGCGTTGTGGATACGCAGTATTTT.

This clone has only a few counts. CDR3 DNA sequence: TGTGCCAGCAGCGTAGAAGGCCGAGACCCCTACGAGCAGTACTTC. Protein sequence: CASSVEGRDPYEQYF. This chain uses TRBV9 with TRBJ2-7; D gene ambiguous. This CDR3 has 15 residues. Germline V lookup: CDR1 SGDLS, CDR2 YYNGEE. Trimming cost V 0 bases and J 2 bases, with 12 bases left between them. The full variable domain, with the rest looked up from reference TRBV9 and TRBJ2-7, is DSGVTQTPKHLITATGQRVTLRCSPRSGDLSVYWYQQSLDQGLQFLIQYYNGEERAKGNILERFSAQQFPDLHSELNLSSLELGDSALYFCASSVEGRDPYEQYFGPGTRLTVT.

This clone came up a few times. The rearrangement joins TRBV5-4 to TRBJ1-1; D unresolved. Germline lookup yields CDR1 SGHNT and CDR2 YYREEE (reference sequence). The CDR3 is 15 amino acids. V lost 1 base and J 1 base, leaving 11 bases between the germline ends. CDR3 sequence (DNA): TGTGCCAGCAGCTTGATGGGCGGGAAGAACACTGAAGCTTTCTTT. Translation gives CASSLMGGKNTEAFF.

This clone was seen only a few times. The genes are TRBV6-5 and TRBJ2-1, with 11 bases aligning to TRBD1. With V trimmed by 5 bases and J by 6 bases, 6 bases remained unmatched. Germline V lookup: CDR1 MNHEY, CDR2 SVGAGI. CDR3 length: 15 amino acids. CDR3 DNA: TGTGCCAGCAGTGTGGGACAGGGGGTGGGCAATGAGCAGTTCTTC. It translates to CASSVGQGVGNEQFF.

This clone was observed a handful of times. J is TRBJ2-1 and V is TRBV19, with D hard to call. V dropped 2 bases and J dropped 8 bases, with 13 bases sitting between them. This CDR3 spans 14 amino acids. CDR1 and CDR2 from the germline V gene are LNHDA and SQIVND (reference sequence). The CDR3 nucleotides read TGTGCCAGTAGTATACTCTCTTTTCGCGATGAGCAGTTCTTC. Translating it yields CASSILSFRDEQFF.

The chain joins TRBV29-1 to TRBJ2-7; 9 bases align to TRBD1. The length of the CDR3 is 15 residues. Germline-derived CDR1 and CDR2 are SQVTM and ANQGSEA. V was clipped by 2 bases and J by 6 bases; unmatched bases: 11. Written as DNA, the CDR3 is TGCAGCGTTGAACCCCCGGGACAGGGATCGGGCGAGCAGTACTTC. Its translation is CSVEPPGQGSGEQYF.

The V gene is TRBV27, the J gene TRBJ2-3; 7 bases are a match to TRBD2. V shed 5 bases and J 2 bases; nucleotides not matched to a gene: 4. This CDR3 is 14 amino acids long. Germline V gives CDR1 MNHEY, CDR2 SMNVEV (reference sequence). The CDR3, as DNA: TGTGCCAGCAGTAAGGGAGGGTCCACAGATACGCAGTATTTT. This gives the protein CASSKGGSTDTQYF.

This clone ranks as medium-sized. The CDR3 DNA is TGTGCCAGTAGTATGGGACAGGGTTATATCGAGCAGTACTTC. It encodes CASSMGQGYIEQYF. The rearrangement joins TRBV19 to TRBJ2-7, with 9 bases identical to TRBD1. V lost 3 bases and J lost 6; bases outside the gene matches: 6. The germline CDR1 and CDR2 sequences are LNHDA and SQIVND (reference sequence). The CDR3 length is 14 residues.

A note on this clone: Sequence at one end of the junction differs from germline and may be a read error. The chain has TRBV27 and TRBJ2-1; either TRBD1 or TRBD2 may supply D (5 bases each). This CDR3 comprises 12 residues. Looked up from germline, CDR1 is MNHEY and CDR2 is SMNVEV (reference sequence). This chain's CDR3 is CAILTGGGVSIF. In DNA, the CDR3 is TGTGCCATCCTGACGGGTGGGGGAGTCTCGATCTTC.

The genes are TRBV7-9 and TRBJ2-3, with 9 bases aligning to TRBD2. Trimming at V came to 1 base and at J to 4 bases, leaving 12 bases not matched to a gene. CDR3 length equals 18 residues. Germline V gene sequence: CDR1 SEHNR, CDR2 FQNEAQ (reference sequence). CDR3 protein: CASSLEGGGRARADTQYF. The CDR3 DNA sequence: TGTGCCAGCAGCTTAGAAGGTGGCGGGAGGGCCAGGGCAGATACGCAGTATTTT.

This clone appeared a single time. It is likely a read error: a sequence one base away is far more abundant. This specimen includes other DNA sequences encoding the same CDR3. The DNA of the CDR3 is TGCGCCAGCAGGACAGGTGGGCCGAACACTGAAGCTTTCTTT. Translating gives CASRTGGPNTEAFF. J is TRBJ1-1 and V is TRBV5-1; D is perhaps TRBD1 (6 bases). V shed 5 bases and J shed 1 base, with 12 bases lying between them. Germline values: CDR1 SGHRS, CDR2 YFSETQ. This CDR3 spans 14 amino acids.